The 15 T cell receptor beta chains listed next were all sequenced from one sample in a study of blood T cell repertoires in COVID-19. Profiled with immunoSEQ multiplex PCR; TCRdb holds only in-frame clones, not every one. The top ten clones hold 10% to 13% of a sample with 220,000 or so clones, more than 85% of them seen once. Sequencing was carried out using peripheral blood. These receptors were taken from a woman aged 45 to 65 with COVID-19, enrolled during active disease.

The chain is built from TRBV5-6 and TRBJ2-7, with TRBD1 identical over 8 bases. The CDR3 loop spans 15 amino acids. V lost 4 bases and J lost 3; bases outside the gene matches: 9. Germline assignment: CDR1 SGHDT and CDR2 YYEEEE. The CDR3 nucleotides are TGTGCCAGCAGCCCGACCCACAGGGGGAGCTACGAGCAGTACTTC. Amino acid sequence: CASSPTHRGSYEQYF.

Only one count was recorded for this clone. The V gene is TRBV27, the J gene TRBJ2-3, with 11 nucleotides matching TRBD2. V shed 2 bases and J 3 bases; nucleotides not matched to a gene: 4. There are 16 residues in the CDR3. Germline CDR1 and CDR2: MNHEY and SMNVEV (reference sequence). The CDR3 sequence is CASSLLTSGGTDTQYF. As DNA, the CDR3 is TGTGCCAGCAGTTTACTAACTAGCGGGGGAACAGATACGCAGTATTTT.

V and J are TRBV5-1 and TRBJ2-2; D not certain. This CDR3 spans 15 amino acids. Germline values: CDR1 SGHRS, CDR2 YFSETQ. The V and J ends lost 0 bases and 0 bases respectively, with 6 bases between them. The CDR3 DNA is TGCGCCAGCAGCTTGGCTCAGGCGAACACCGGGGAGCTGTTTTTT. Translation: CASSLAQANTGELFF.

This clone was detected many times. The chain recombines TRBV10-2 with TRBJ2-7; weak D call: TRBD2 (5 bases). Trimming took off 11 bases at V and 0 bases at J, with 11 bases between the two ends. Germline CDR1 reads WSHSY; CDR2 reads SAAADI. The CDR3 contains 12 residues. CDR3 loop: CASQRISYEQYF. DNA of the CDR3: TGCGCCTCCCAGCGGATCTCCTACGAGCAGTACTTC.

The CDR3 protein is CASSPWDRPPEFMSEKLFF. CDR3 nucleotides: TGTGCCAGCAGTCCCTGGGACAGGCCGCCAGAATTTATGAGTGAAAAACTGTTTTTT. J is TRBJ1-4 and V is TRBV6-6; 8 bases map to TRBD1. Germline V gene lookup returns CDR1 MNHNY and CDR2 SVGAGI (reference sequence). The CDR3 has 19 amino acids. J was trimmed by 7 bases and V by 5 bases; bases with no gene match: 21.

The chain employs TRBV7-3 and TRBJ2-3, with a weak D call TRBD2 (5 bases). Germline CDR1 reads SGHTA; CDR2 reads FQGTGA. This CDR3 has 15 amino acids. V was trimmed by 3 bases and J by 9 bases, leaving 19 bases between them. DNA of the CDR3: TGTGCCAGCAGCTTGGTGGCCGAAACGGGGAGCACGCAGTATTTT. It translates to CASSLVAETGSTQYF.

The chain uses TRBV7-6 and TRBJ2-2; TRBD2 matches at 13 bases. The V gene's germline CDR1 is SGHVS and CDR2 FNYEAQ. The CDR3 loop spans 20 amino acids. V shed 3 bases, J shed 2 bases, and the junction held 12 bases outside the gene matches. Here the CDR3 DNA reads TGTGCCAGCAGCTTCCCCCCGACTAGCGGGGGGCCATTTAACACCGGGGAGCTGTTTTTT. It is translated as CASSFPPTSGGPFNTGELFF.

The chain links TRBV5-4 to TRBJ2-7; D is perhaps TRBD1 (6 bases). Germline V gene data show CDR1 as SGHNT and CDR2 as YYREEE (reference sequence). CDR3 length equals 12 residues. V gave up 4 bases and J gave up 5 bases, with 10 bases separating them. For the CDR3, the DNA is TGTGCCAGCAGCCCAGGGGATGACGAGCAGTACTTC. Amino acids: CASSPGDDEQYF.

This chain uses TRBV19 with TRBJ1-2, with D unclear. CDR1 is LNHDA, CDR2 SQIVND, per germline (reference sequence). The CDR3 runs to 13 residues. V shed 7 bases and J shed 7 bases, with 16 bases lying between them. CDR3 sequence: CASTGGVRGGYTF. The CDR3 coding sequence is TGTGCCAGTACCGGTGGGGTCCGGGGTGGCTACACCTTC.

The J gene is TRBJ1-3, the V gene TRBV7-8, with no clear D. V was shortened by 1 base and J by 4 bases, with 17 bases between the two germline ends. CDR1 is SGHVS, CDR2 FQNEAQ, per germline. This CDR3 is 17 amino acids long. This CDR3 is CASSLERGGPRGNTIYF. The DNA for the CDR3 is TGTGCCAGCAGCTTAGAACGGGGAGGCCCTAGAGGAAACACCATATATTTT.

This sequence joins TRBV29-1 and TRBJ2-5; 7 bases line up with TRBD1. The V gene end was trimmed by 5 bases and the J gene end by 1 base; junction bases not matched to a gene: 10. Germline CDR1 and CDR2: SQVTM and ANQGSEA. There are 15 residues in the CDR3. The CDR3: CSVKRTGAPQETQYF. CDR3 DNA: TGCAGCGTTAAGAGAACAGGGGCTCCCCAAGAGACCCAGTACTTC.

As for this clone: Other DNA sequences within the sample encode an identical CDR3. The chain uses TRBV30 and TRBJ2-3, with 8 bases lining up with TRBD2. Germline V lookup: CDR1 GTSNPN, CDR2 SVGIG (reference sequence). The CDR3 runs to 13 residues. V shed 1 base and J 6 bases; nucleotides not matched to a gene: 3. CDR3 amino acids: CAWSARGGDTQYF. DNA for the CDR3: TGTGCCTGGAGTGCCCGGGGGGGCGATACGCAGTATTTT.

The chain carries TRBV7-8 and TRBJ1-5, with 8 bases matching TRBD1. Germline V gene lookup returns CDR1 SGHVS and CDR2 FQNEAQ. The J segment lost 3 bases and the V segment lost 5 bases, leaving 6 bases of the junction unmatched. CDR3 length: 15 residues. This CDR3 is CASSMGQAINQPQHF. CDR3 nucleotide sequence: TGTGCCAGCAGCATGGGACAGGCAATCAATCAGCCCCAGCATTTT. The complete variable domain, with remaining parts taken from reference TRBV7-8 and TRBJ1-5, reads GAGVSQSPRYKVAKRGQDVALRCDPISGHVSLFWYQQALGQGPEFLTYFQNEAQLDKSGLPSDRFFAERPEGSVSTLKIQRTQQEDSAVYLCASSMGQAINQPQHFGDGTRLSIL.

The chain has TRBV6-5 and TRBJ2-7; TRBD1 matches at 10 bases. From germline, CDR1 is MNHEY and CDR2 SVGAGI. Trimming at V came to 0 bases and at J to 5 bases, leaving 7 bases not matched to a gene. The CDR3 is 16 residues long. The CDR3 spells CASSYSRDRGAHEQYF. The CDR3 nucleotides are TGTGCCAGCAGTTACTCCAGGGACAGGGGCGCCCACGAGCAGTACTTC.

The chain is built from TRBV6-5 and TRBJ2-1; 11 bases align to TRBD2. Germline V gene sequence: CDR1 MNHEY, CDR2 SVGAGI. The CDR3 covers 15 residues. The V segment lost 6 bases and the J segment 7 bases; nucleotides outside the gene matches: 8. CDR3 nucleotide sequence: TGTGCCAGCAGCCTTAGCGGGGGGGCCACGAATGAGCAGTTCTTC. Protein sequence: CASSLSGGATNEQFF.